The clone carrying this TCR beta chain was observed a handful of times. Antigen specificity is unknown. The record originates from a study of T cells in localized non-small cell lung cancer. Study-wide results and limits: Sequence data derive from only one tumor region, so heterogeneity remains possible.

Germline V CDR1 and CDR2: SQVTM, ANQGSEA. CDR3 length: 12 amino acids. The germline V and J ends were trimmed by 0 bases and 8 bases, with 8 bases remaining between them. The repertoire was sequenced with immunoSEQ multiplex PCR; TCRdb's copy has only in-frame clones and lacks some. The table lists some 2,000 clones, 20% to 25% of them singletons. Specimen: lung tumor tissue, collected before any cancer treatment. The TCR comes from a male donor at least 60 years old with stage I lung adenocarcinoma. The chain uses TRBV29-1 and TRBJ2-1; D remains ambiguous. DNA of the CDR3: TGCAGCGTTGAAGAGGACGGGTATGAGCAGTTCTTC. Residues: CSVEEDGYEQFF.